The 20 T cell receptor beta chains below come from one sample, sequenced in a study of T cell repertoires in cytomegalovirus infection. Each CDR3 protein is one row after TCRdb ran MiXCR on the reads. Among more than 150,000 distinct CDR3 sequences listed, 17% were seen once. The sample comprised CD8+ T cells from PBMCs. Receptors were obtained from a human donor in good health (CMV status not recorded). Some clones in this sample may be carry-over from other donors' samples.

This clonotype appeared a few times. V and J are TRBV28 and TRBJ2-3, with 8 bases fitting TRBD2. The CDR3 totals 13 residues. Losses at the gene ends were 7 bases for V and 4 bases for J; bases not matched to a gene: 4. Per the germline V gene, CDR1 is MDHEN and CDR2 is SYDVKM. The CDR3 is CASNPRGADTQYF. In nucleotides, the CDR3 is TGTGCCAGCAACCCGCGGGGGGCAGATACGCAGTATTTT.

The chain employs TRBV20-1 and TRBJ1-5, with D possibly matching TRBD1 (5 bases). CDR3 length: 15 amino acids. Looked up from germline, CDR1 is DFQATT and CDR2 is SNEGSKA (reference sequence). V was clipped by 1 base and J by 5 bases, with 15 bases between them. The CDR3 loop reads CSARGMGGGDQPQHF. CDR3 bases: TGCAGTGCTAGAGGGATGGGGGGAGGCGATCAGCCCCAGCATTTT.

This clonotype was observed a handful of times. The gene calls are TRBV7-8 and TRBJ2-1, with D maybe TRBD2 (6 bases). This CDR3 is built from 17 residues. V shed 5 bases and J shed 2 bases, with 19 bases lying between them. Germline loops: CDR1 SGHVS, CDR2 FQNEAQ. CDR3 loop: CASSASPGRGPYNEQFF. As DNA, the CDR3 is TGTGCCAGCAGCGCCTCCCCGGGGCGGGGACCCTACAATGAGCAGTTCTTC.

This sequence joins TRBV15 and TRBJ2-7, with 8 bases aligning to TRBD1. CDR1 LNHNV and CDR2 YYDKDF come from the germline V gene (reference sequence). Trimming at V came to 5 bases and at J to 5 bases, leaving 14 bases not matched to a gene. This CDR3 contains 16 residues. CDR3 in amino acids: CATSEAVRGRKHEQYF. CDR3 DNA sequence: TGTGCCACCAGCGAAGCGGTCAGGGGGCGCAAGCACGAGCAGTACTTC.

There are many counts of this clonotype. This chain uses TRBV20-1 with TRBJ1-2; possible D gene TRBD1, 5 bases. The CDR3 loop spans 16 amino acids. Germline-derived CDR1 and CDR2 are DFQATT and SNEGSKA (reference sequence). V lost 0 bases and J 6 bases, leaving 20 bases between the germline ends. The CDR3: CSARDPGHRTLHGYTF. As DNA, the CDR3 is TGCAGTGCTAGAGATCCGGGGCACAGGACCTTACATGGCTACACCTTC.

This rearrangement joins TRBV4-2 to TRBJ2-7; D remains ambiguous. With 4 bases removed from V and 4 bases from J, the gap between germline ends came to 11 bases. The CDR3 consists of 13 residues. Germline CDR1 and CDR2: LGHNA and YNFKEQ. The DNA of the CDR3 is TGTGCCAGCAGCCCGACCGGAGAGTACGAGCAGTACTTC. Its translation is CASSPTGEYEQYF.

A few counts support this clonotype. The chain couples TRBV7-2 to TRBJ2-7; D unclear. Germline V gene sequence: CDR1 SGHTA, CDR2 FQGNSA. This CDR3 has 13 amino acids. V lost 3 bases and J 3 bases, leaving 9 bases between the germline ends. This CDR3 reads CASSFTPDYEQYF. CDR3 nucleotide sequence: TGTGCCAGCAGCTTCACACCTGACTACGAGCAGTACTTC.

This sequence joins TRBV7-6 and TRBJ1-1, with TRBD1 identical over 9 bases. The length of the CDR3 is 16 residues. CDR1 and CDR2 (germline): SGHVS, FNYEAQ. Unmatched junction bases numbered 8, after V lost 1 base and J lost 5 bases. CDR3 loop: CASSLETGGSGTEAFF. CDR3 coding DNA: TGTGCCAGCAGCTTAGAAACAGGGGGCTCGGGGACTGAAGCTTTCTTT.

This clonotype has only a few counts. The CDR3 DNA reads as TGTGCCAGCAGTCTAGGAGGTTTTTGGTACGGGGAGCTGTTTTTT. As protein: CASSLGGFWYGELFF. The gene calls are TRBV28 and TRBJ2-2; D is perhaps TRBD2 (5 bases). CDR1 and CDR2 (germline): MDHEN, SYDVKM. CDR3 length equals 15 residues. With 5 bases removed from V and 7 bases from J, the gap between germline ends came to 17 bases.

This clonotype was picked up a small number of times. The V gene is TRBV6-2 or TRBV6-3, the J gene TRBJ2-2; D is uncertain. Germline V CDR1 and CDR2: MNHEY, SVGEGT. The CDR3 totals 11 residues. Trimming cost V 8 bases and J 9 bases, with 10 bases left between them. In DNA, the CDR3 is TGTGCCAGCCTAGGACCCCGGGAGCTGTTTTTT. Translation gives CASLGPRELFF.

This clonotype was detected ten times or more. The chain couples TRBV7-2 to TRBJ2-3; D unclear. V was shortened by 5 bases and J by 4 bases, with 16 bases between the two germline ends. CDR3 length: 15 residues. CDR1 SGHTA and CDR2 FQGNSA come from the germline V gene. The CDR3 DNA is TGTGCCAGCAGCGCCCGCCTTATGGCCGCAGATACGCAGTATTTT. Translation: CASSARLMAADTQYF.

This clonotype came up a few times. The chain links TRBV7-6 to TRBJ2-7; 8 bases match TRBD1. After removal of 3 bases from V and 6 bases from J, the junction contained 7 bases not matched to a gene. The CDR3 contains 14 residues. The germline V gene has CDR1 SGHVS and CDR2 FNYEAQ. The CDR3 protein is CASSFGQGSGEQYF. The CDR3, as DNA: TGTGCCAGCAGCTTCGGACAGGGCTCTGGCGAGCAGTACTTC.

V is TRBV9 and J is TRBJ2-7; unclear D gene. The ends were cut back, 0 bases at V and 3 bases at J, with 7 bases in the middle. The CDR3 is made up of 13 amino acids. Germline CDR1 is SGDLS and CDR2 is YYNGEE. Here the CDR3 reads CASSVGHLYEQYF. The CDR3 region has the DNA TGTGCCAGCAGCGTAGGACACCTCTACGAGCAGTACTTC.

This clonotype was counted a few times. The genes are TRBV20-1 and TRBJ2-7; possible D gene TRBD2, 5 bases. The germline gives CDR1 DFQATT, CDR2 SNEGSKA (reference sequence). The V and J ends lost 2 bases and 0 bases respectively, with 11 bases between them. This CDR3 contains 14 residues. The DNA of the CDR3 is TGCAGTGCTAGAACAACTAGATCCTCCTACGAGCAGTACTTC. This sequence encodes CSARTTRSSYEQYF.

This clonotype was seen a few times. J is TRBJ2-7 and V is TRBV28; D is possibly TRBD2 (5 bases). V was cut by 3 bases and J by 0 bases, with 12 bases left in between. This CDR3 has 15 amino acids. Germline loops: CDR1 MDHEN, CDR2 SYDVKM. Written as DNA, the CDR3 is TGTGCCAGCAGTTTTCGGGTTAGCGTCTCCTACGAGCAGTACTTC. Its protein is CASSFRVSVSYEQYF. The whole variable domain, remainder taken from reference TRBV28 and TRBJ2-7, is DVKVTQSSRYLVKRTGEKVFLECVQDMDHENMFWYRQDPGLGLRLIYFSYDVKMKEKGDIPEGYSVSREKKERFSLILESASTNQTSMYLCASSFRVSVSYEQYFGPGTRLTVT.

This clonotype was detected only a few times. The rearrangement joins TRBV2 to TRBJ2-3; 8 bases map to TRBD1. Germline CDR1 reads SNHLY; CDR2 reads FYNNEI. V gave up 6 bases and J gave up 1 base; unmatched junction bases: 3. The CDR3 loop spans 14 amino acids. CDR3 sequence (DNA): TGTGCCAGCAGGGCGGGACAGGGCACAGATACGCAGTATTTT. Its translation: CASRAGQGTDTQYF.

As DNA, the CDR3 is TGTGCCAGCAGTGAAATCGAGCAGTACTTC. Its protein is CASSEIEQYF. The J gene is TRBJ2-7, the V gene TRBV6-2 or TRBV6-3; D gene uncertain. CDR1 MNHEY and CDR2 SVGEGT come from the germline V gene. The CDR3 has 10 residues. With 5 bases removed from V and 6 bases from J, the gap between germline ends came to 5 bases.

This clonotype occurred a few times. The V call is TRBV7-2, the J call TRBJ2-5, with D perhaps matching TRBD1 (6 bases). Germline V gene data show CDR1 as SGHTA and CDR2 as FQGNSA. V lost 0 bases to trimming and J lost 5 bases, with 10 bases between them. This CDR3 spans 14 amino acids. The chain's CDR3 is CASSLAGAGETQYF. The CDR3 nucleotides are TGTGCCAGCAGCTTAGCGGGGGCCGGTGAGACCCAGTACTTC.

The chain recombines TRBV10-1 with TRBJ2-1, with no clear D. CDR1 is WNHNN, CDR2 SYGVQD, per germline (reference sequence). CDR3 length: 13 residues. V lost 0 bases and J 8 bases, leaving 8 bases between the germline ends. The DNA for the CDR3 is TGCGCCAGCAGTGAGTCGACCGGTGATGAGCAGTTCTTC. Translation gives CASSESTGDEQFF.

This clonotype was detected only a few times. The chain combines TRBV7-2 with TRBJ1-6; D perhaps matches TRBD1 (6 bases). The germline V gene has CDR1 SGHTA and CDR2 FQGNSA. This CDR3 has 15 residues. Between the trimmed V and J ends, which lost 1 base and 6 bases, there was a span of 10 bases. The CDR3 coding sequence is TGTGCCAGCAGCTTAGTCCCAGGGGCTAATTCACCCCTCCACTTT. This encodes CASSLVPGANSPLHF.